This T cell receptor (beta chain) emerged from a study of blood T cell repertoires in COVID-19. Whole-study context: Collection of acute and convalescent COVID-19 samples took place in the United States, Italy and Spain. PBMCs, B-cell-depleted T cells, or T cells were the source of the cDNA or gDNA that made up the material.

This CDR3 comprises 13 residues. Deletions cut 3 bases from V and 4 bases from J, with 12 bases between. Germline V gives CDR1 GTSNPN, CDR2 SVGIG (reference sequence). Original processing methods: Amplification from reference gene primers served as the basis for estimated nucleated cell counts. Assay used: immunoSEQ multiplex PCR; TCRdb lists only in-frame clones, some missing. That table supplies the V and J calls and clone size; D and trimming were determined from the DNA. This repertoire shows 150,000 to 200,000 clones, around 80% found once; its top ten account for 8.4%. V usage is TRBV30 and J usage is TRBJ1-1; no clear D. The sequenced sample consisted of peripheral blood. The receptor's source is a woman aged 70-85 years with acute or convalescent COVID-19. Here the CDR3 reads CAWRAPSATEAFF. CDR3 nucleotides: TGTGCCTGGAGGGCCCCCAGTGCCACTGAAGCTTTCTTT. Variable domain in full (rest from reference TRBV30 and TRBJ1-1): SQTIHQWPATLVQPVGSPLSLECTVEGTSNPNLYWYRQAAGRGLQLLFYSVGIGQISSEVPQNLSASRPQDRQFILSSKKLLLSDSGFYLCAWRAPSATEAFFGQGTRLTVV.